This TCR beta chain was retrieved from a study of blood T cell repertoires in COVID-19. The V and J ends lost 1 base and 6 bases respectively, with 19 bases between them. Per the germline V gene, CDR1 is LNHNV and CDR2 is YYDKDF (reference sequence). This CDR3 comprises 17 residues. Profiled with immunoSEQ multiplex PCR; TCRdb holds only in-frame clones, not every one. The sample contains 130,000 or so clones, approximately 85% of which appear only once. The source material was peripheral blood. This receptor was obtained from a human donor in a cohort sampled during active COVID-19. This chain links TRBV15 with TRBJ2-1; a weak D match, TRBD2 (7 bases). The CDR3 is CATSRGRGGAVPNEQFF. The CDR3 DNA follows: TGTGCCACCAGCAGAGGTCGAGGGGGGGCCGTACCCAATGAGCAGTTCTTC.